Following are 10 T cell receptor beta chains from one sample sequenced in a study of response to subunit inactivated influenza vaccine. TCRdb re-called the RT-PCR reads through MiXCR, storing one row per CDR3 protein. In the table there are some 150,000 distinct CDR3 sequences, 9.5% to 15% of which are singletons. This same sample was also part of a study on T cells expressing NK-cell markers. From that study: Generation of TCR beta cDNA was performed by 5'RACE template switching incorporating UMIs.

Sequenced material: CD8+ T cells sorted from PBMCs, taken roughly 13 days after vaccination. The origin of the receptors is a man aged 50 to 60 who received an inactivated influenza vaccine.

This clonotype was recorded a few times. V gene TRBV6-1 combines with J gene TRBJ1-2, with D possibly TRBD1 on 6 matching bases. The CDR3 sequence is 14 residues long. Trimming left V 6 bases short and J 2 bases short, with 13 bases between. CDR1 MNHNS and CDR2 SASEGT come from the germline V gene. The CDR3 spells CASSRLGGNYGYTF. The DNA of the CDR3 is TGTGCCAGCAGCCGCCTCGGGGGCAACTATGGCTACACCTTC.

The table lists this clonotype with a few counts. Here the CDR3 reads CASSLTPTNEQFF. CDR3 nucleotide sequence: TGCGCCAGCAGCTTGACCCCCACCAATGAGCAGTTCTTC. The chain is built from TRBV5-1 and TRBJ2-1; D remains ambiguous. The ends were cut back, 1 base at V and 6 bases at J, with 8 bases in the middle. CDR3 size: 13 residues. CDR1 is SGHRS and CDR2 is YFSETQ in the germline V gene.

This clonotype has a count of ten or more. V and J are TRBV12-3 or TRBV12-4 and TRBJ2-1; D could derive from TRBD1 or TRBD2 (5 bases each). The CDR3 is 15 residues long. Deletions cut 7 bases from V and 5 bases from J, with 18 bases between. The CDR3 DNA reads TGTGCCAGCATCCAAGCTCTCCGAGGGGACAATGAGCAGTTCTTC. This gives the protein CASIQALRGDNEQFF.

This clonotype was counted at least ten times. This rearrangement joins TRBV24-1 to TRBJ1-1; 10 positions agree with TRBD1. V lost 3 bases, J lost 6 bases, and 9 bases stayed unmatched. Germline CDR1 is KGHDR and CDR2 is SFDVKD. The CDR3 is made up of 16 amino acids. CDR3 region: CATSDARTGGGSEAFF. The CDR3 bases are TGTGCCACCAGTGATGCCCGGACAGGGGGAGGCTCTGAAGCTTTCTTT.

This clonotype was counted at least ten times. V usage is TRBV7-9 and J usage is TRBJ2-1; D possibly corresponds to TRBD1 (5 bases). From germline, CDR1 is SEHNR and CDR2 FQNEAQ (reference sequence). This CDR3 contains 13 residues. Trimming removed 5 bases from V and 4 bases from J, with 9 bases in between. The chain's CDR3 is CASSVDSYNEQFF. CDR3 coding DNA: TGTGCCAGCAGCGTCGACAGTTACAATGAGCAGTTCTTC.

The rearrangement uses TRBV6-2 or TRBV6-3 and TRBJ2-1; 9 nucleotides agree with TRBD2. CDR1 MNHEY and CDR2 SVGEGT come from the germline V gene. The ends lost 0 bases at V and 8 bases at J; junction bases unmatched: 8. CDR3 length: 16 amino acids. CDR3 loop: CASSYSGGGRADEQFF. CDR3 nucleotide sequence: TGTGCCAGCAGTTACTCGGGTGGCGGGAGGGCCGATGAGCAGTTCTTC.

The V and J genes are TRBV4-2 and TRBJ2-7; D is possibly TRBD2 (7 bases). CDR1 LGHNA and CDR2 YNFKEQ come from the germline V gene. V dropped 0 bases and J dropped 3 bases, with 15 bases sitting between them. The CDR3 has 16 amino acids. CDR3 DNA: TGTGCCAGCAGCCAAGAGATTCAAGGGGGGGGCTACGAGCAGTACTTC. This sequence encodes CASSQEIQGGGYEQYF.

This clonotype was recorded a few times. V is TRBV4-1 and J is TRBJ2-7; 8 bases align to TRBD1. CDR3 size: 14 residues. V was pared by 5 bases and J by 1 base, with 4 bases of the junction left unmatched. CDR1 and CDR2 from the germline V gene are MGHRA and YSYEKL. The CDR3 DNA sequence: TGCGCCAGCAGCTACCGGACAGGGTCCTACGAGCAGTACTTC. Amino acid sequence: CASSYRTGSYEQYF.

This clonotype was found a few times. CDR3 sequence (DNA): TGTGCCAGCAGTCAAGAGAAGTACGGGACACCCGGGCCAGATACGCAGTATTTT. Encoded protein: CASSQEKYGTPGPDTQYF. The chain is built from TRBV6-2 or TRBV6-3 and TRBJ2-3; the D gene is possibly TRBD1 (6 bases). CDR3 size: 18 residues. V lost 5 bases and J lost 4, with 25 bases in between. Germline CDR1 is MNHEY and CDR2 is SVGEGT.

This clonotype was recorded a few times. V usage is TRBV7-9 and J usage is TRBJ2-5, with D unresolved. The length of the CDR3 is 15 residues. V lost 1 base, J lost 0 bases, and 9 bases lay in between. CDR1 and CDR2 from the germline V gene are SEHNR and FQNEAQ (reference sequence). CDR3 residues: CASSLEYGDQETQYF. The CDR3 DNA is TGTGCCAGCAGCTTAGAGTATGGGGACCAAGAGACCCAGTACTTC.